These 24 T cell receptor beta chains were sequenced from one sample in a study of blood T cells in healthy people across ages. It was with a sample-barcoded 5' primer and a J-beta primer mix that a second PCR of about 7 to 12 cycles was run. MiXCR, applied by TCRdb to the 5' RACE reads, yields one record per CDR3 protein. Altogether fewer than 950,000 distinct CDR3 sequences are present, around half being singletons, with the ten largest covering about two fifths. The sample taken for sequencing was blood. These receptors were obtained from a man at least 80 years old in good health.

This clonotype has a single count. V gene TRBV11-3 combines with J gene TRBJ2-4, with D perhaps TRBD2 (5 bases). The J call may be faulty, since TRBJ2-5 better matches the DNA end. The CDR3 extends over 13 amino acids. Looked up from germline, CDR1 is SGHNT and CDR2 is YENEEA. The CDR3 is CASSLEQRETQYF. The DNA for the CDR3 is TGTGCCAGCAGCTTAGAACAGCGGGAGACCCAGTACTTC.

The J gene is TRBJ2-1, the V gene TRBV6-6, with TRBD2 matching 11 bases. The trim removed 2 bases at V and 7 bases at J, leaving 7 bases unmatched. The CDR3 totals 16 residues. The germline V gene has CDR1 MNHNY and CDR2 SVGAGI (reference sequence). CDR3 amino acids: CASSYPTSGSRNEQFF. CDR3 nucleotides: TGTGCCAGCAGTTACCCCACTAGCGGGAGCAGGAATGAGCAGTTCTTC.

This clonotype was counted at least ten times. The chain recombines TRBV3-1 with TRBJ2-1, with 13 bases aligning to TRBD2. This CDR3 has 17 residues. CDR1 and CDR2 from the germline V gene are LGHDT and YNNKEL (reference sequence). Unmatched junction bases numbered 10, after V lost 4 bases and J lost 7 bases. DNA of the CDR3: TGTGCCAGCAGCCTACGGACTAGCGGGAGCCATTCTAATGAGCAGTTCTTC. Protein: CASSLRTSGSHSNEQFF.

V and J are TRBV2 and TRBJ2-7, with 7 bases that match TRBD1. The DNA matches TRBJ2-5 better at its end, which makes the J call doubtful. CDR1 and CDR2 from the germline V gene are SNHLY and FYNNEI. This CDR3 contains 13 residues. CDR3 in amino acids: CASNRGTGGTQYF. The CDR3 DNA reads TGTGCCAGCAACAGGGGAACGGGCGGGACCCAGTACTTC.

This clonotype has a single count. The chain uses TRBV5-1 and TRBJ2-4; D perhaps matches TRBD2 (6 bases). The end of the DNA fits TRBJ2-7 better, so the J call may be wrong. The CDR3 loop spans 15 amino acids. Germline CDR1 SGHRS, CDR2 YFSETQ. The CDR3 loop reads CASSPTGEQFHEQYF. The CDR3 bases are TGCGCCAGCAGCCCCACGGGGGAACAATTCCACGAGCAGTACTTC.

V is TRBV2 and J is TRBJ1-6; tentatively, D is TRBD1 (6 bases). The CDR3 has 19 amino acids. The germline gives CDR1 SNHLY, CDR2 FYNNEI. The germline V and J ends were trimmed by 6 bases and 7 bases, with 28 bases remaining between them. CDR3 residues: CASSPQQGQHLISNSPLHF. In DNA form, the CDR3 reads TGTGCCAGCAGCCCCCAACAGGGCCAACACCTAATTTCAAATTCACCCCTCCACTTT.

The CDR3 sequence is CASSQDEGTLSYEQYF. For the CDR3, the DNA is TGTGCCAGCAGCCAAGATGAGGGGACACTCTCCTACGAGCAGTACTTC. The rearrangement links TRBV4-2 to TRBJ2-7, with a weak D call TRBD1 (6 bases). The germline V gene has CDR1 LGHNA and CDR2 YNFKEQ. V lost 0 bases to trimming and J lost 0 bases, with 12 bases between them. The length of the CDR3 is 16 residues.

This clonotype was picked up a small number of times. The rearrangement uses TRBV27 and TRBJ2-7; D tentatively reads TRBD1 or TRBD2 (5 bases each). This CDR3 region has 14 residues. V was trimmed by 3 bases and J by 7 bases, leaving 16 bases between them. From germline, CDR1 is MNHEY and CDR2 SMNVEV (reference sequence). This CDR3 reads CASSFFGADSEQYF. DNA of the CDR3: TGTGCCAGCAGTTTCTTCGGGGCGGATAGTGAGCAGTACTTC.

The V and J genes are TRBV11-3 and TRBJ2-4; D uncertain. The DNA end is more similar to TRBJ2-7, so the J call may be wrong. In germline, CDR1 is SGHNT, CDR2 YENEEA. The CDR3 is 15 amino acids. For the CDR3, the DNA is TGTGCCAGCAGCCCGACTGTAGGGAAAGAACCCGAGCAGTACTTC. It encodes CASSPTVGKEPEQYF.

The chain is built from TRBV10-3 and TRBJ2-7; D gene ambiguous. The CDR3 spans 12 residues. Trimming took off 0 bases at V and 6 bases at J, with 6 bases between the two ends. Per germline, CDR1 ENHRY and CDR2 SYGVKD. CDR3 in DNA: TGTGCCATCAGTGAGTCAAGGTTCGAGCAGTACTTC. The encoded protein is CAISESRFEQYF.

The table lists this clonotype with a few counts. This chain uses TRBV6-5 with TRBJ1-2; a possible D gene is TRBD1 (5 bases). CDR1 is MNHEY and CDR2 is SVGAGI in the germline V gene. The ends were cut back, 0 bases at V and 8 bases at J, with 10 bases in the middle. The CDR3 consists of 13 residues. CDR3 bases: TGTGCCAGCAGTTACTCGGGGGTCGGCGGCTACACCTTC. Its translation: CASSYSGVGGYTF.

On this clonotype itself: A much larger clonotype is one base distant, so this may be a read error. The chain couples TRBV12-3 or TRBV12-4 to TRBJ2-7; D may be TRBD1 or TRBD2 (5 bases each). Deletions cut 1 base from V and 10 bases from J, with 8 bases between. The CDR3 spans 11 residues. The DNA for the CDR3 is TGTGCCAGCAGTTTAGGGGGGTCCCAGTACTTC. This sequence encodes CASSLGGSQYF.

The chain combines TRBV5-1 with TRBJ2-1, with D maybe TRBD1 (5 bases). Matching the DNA end better, TRBJ2-7 makes the J call doubtful. CDR3 length: 14 amino acids. CDR1 SGHRS and CDR2 YFSETQ come from the germline V gene. The CDR3: CASSPGFDGNEQYF. The CDR3 nucleotides are TGCGCCAGCAGCCCAGGGTTCGACGGCAATGAGCAGTACTTC.

V gene TRBV10-1 combines with J gene TRBJ2-3; 8 bases line up with TRBD2. V shed 4 bases and J 14 bases; nucleotides not matched to a gene: 11. This CDR3 has 13 residues. Germline V gene data show CDR1 as WNHNN and CDR2 as SYGVQD (reference sequence). This CDR3 is CASSAGGVGDAYF. Here the CDR3 DNA reads TGCGCCAGCAGTGCGGGAGGGGTGGGAGACGCGTATTTT.

V usage is TRBV3-1 and J usage is TRBJ1-1; no clear D gene. The CDR3 totals 14 residues. V gave up 2 bases and J gave up 0 bases, with 7 bases separating them. Per germline, CDR1 LGHDT and CDR2 YNNKEL (reference sequence). Here the CDR3 DNA reads TGTGCCAGCAGCCAACGAAACATGAACACTGAAGCTTTCTTT. Encoded protein: CASSQRNMNTEAFF.

This clonotype was picked up a small number of times. The chain combines TRBV7-9 with TRBJ2-1; D is undetermined. This CDR3 region has 13 residues. With 2 bases removed from V and 5 bases from J, the gap between germline ends came to 7 bases. CDR1 is SEHNR and CDR2 is FQNEAQ in the germline V gene (reference sequence). This CDR3 is CASSLLTDNEQFF. In nucleotides, the CDR3 is TGTGCCAGCAGCTTATTAACGGACAATGAGCAGTTCTTC.

V and J are TRBV6-1 and TRBJ2-1; D not resolved. Germline V CDR1 and CDR2: MNHNS, SASEGT. CDR3 length: 11 amino acids. V lost 3 bases and J 15 bases, leaving 12 bases between the germline ends. CDR3 bases: TGTGCCAGCAGTGACAGCACATCTCTGTTCTTC. Protein sequence: CASSDSTSLFF.

The CDR3 bases are TGTGCCAGCAGCTTAGGAGGGGGGAGGGGACAAGAGACCCAGTACTTC. It codes for CASSLGGGRGQETQYF. This sequence joins TRBV7-8 and TRBJ2-5; D perhaps matches TRBD2 (7 bases). Germline values: CDR1 SGHVS, CDR2 FQNEAQ. The CDR3 runs 16 residues. V shed 1 base and J shed 2 bases, with 14 bases lying between them. Variable domain in full (rest from reference TRBV7-8 and TRBJ2-5): GAGVSQSPRYKVAKRGQDVALRCDPISGHVSLFWYQQALGQGPEFLTYFQNEAQLDKSGLPSDRFFAERPEGSVSTLKIQRTQQEDSAVYLCASSLGGGRGQETQYFGPGTRLLVL.

This chain joins TRBV20-1 and TRBJ2-7; D might be TRBD1 (6 bases). Germline CDR1 reads DFQATT; CDR2 reads SNEGSKA (reference sequence). V was pared by 5 bases and J by 4 bases, with 21 bases between. The CDR3 spans 15 residues. Here the CDR3 reads CSALPGHNLPYEQYF. The CDR3, as DNA: TGCAGTGCTTTACCGGGACATAATTTACCTTACGAGCAGTACTTC.

To note about this clonotype: This sequence may be a read error, since a much larger clone differs from it by one base. V and J are TRBV6-1 and TRBJ1-2, with 10 bases fitting TRBD1. Germline assignment: CDR1 MNHNS and CDR2 SASEGT. The CDR3 is 14 residues long. The ends lost 7 bases at V and 2 bases at J; junction bases unmatched: 4. The CDR3: CASTPGQGNYGYTF. The CDR3 DNA reads TGTGCCAGCACCCCGGGACAGGGGAACTATGGCTACACCTTC.

This chain joins TRBV2 and TRBJ2-1, with D unclear. Per germline, CDR1 SNHLY and CDR2 FYNNEI. Between the trimmed V and J ends, which lost 4 bases and 4 bases, there was a span of 8 bases. This CDR3 region has 13 residues. The CDR3 region is CASSAFRYNEQFF. CDR3 coding DNA: TGTGCCAGCAGTGCTTTCAGATACAATGAGCAGTTCTTC. Combining the CDR3 with reference TRBV2 and TRBJ2-1 gives the whole variable domain EPEVTQTPSHQVTQMGQEVILRCVPISNHLYFYWYRQILGQKVEFLVSFYNNEISEKSEIFDDQFSVERPDGSNFTLKIRSTKLEDSAMYFCASSAFRYNEQFFGPGTRLTVL.

The chain combines TRBV4-2 with TRBJ2-3; 8 bases are a match to TRBD2. The J segment lost 5 bases and the V segment lost 3 bases, leaving 13 bases of the junction unmatched. Germline CDR1 is LGHNA and CDR2 is YNFKEQ. This CDR3 comprises 17 residues. The DNA of the CDR3 is TGTGCCAGCAGCCAGGGAGGGGTGAGCGGGAGTCGAGATACGCAGTATTTT. Its protein is CASSQGGVSGSRDTQYF.

The chain carries TRBV6-5 and TRBJ2-7; 7 positions agree with TRBD1. This CDR3 has 15 amino acids. Germline V gene data show CDR1 as MNHEY and CDR2 as SVGAGI. Trimming removed 6 bases from V and 2 bases from J; junction bases left unmatched: 10. The CDR3 protein is CASRPSNRGTYEQYF. CDR3 nucleotides: TGTGCCAGCAGACCAAGCAACAGGGGTACCTACGAGCAGTACTTC.

The chain carries TRBV21-1 and TRBJ2-1; the table's D call, TRBD1, has no DNA check behind it. TRBV21-1 has pseudogene status. The CDR3 runs 18 residues. CDR3 in DNA: TGTGCCAGCAGCAAAGGGGCGTGTCGAAACCACCTACGTAATGAGCAGTTCTTC. Amino acid sequence: CASSKGACRNHLRNEQFF.